One sample yielded the 15 T cell receptor beta chains listed below, sequenced in a study of prognosis after radiotherapy for stage I lung cancer. It was by two-round multiplex PCR that TCR beta CDR3 was amplified from genomic DNA. TRBV and TRBJ genes each had their own specific primers in first-round PCR. TCRdb fed the multiplex PCR reads into MiXCR, producing one record per CDR3 protein. The sample yields fewer than 20,000 distinct CDR3 sequences, 44% seen once. Sequenced here: PBMCs, sampled before or after stereotactic body radiation therapy (not recorded which). These receptors were obtained from a donor aged 50 or older with non-small cell lung cancer.

This clonotype was found many times. The rearrangement links TRBV2 to TRBJ2-1; TRBD2 matches at 8 bases. V trimming: 3 bases; J trimming: 2 bases; junction bases outside the gene matches: 6. The CDR3 length is 16 residues. Germline values: CDR1 SNHLY, CDR2 FYNNEI. CDR3 nucleotides: TGTGCCAGCAGTGAGACCAGCGGGAGCGCCTACAATGAGCAGTTCTTC. This translates into CASSETSGSAYNEQFF. The whole variable domain, filled in from reference TRBV2 and TRBJ2-1, reads EPEVTQTPSHQVTQMGQEVILRCVPISNHLYFYWYRQILGQKVEFLVSFYNNEISEKSEIFDDQFSVERPDGSNFTLKIRSTKLEDSAMYFCASSETSGSAYNEQFFGPGTRLTVL.

A remark on this clonotype: A far larger clone differs by one base, so this is likely a read error. Lacking the conserved final phenylalanine or tryptophan, this CDR3 likely reflects a read error. The rearrangement links TRBV6-8 to TRBJ2-7; no definite D call. V gave up 5 bases and J gave up 7 bases, with 21 bases separating them. CDR1 MNHGY and CDR2 SAAAGT come from the germline V gene. The CDR3 is 15 residues long. The CDR3 DNA sequence: TGTGCCAGCAGTAGGCGGAGTAGCTTGACTCCGGAGCAGTACTTA. Translated, it gives CASSRRSSLTPEQYL.

The V call is TRBV20-1, the J call TRBJ1-2; D is undetermined. Trimming stripped 0 bases from V and 2 bases from J, with 7 bases between. Germline loops: CDR1 DFQATT, CDR2 SNEGSKA (reference sequence). This CDR3 comprises 13 residues. The CDR3 DNA reads as TGCAGTGCTAGAGATCACACCAACTATGGCTACACCTTC. Translating it yields CSARDHTNYGYTF.

This clonotype has at least ten counts. V and J are TRBV14 and TRBJ2-1; perhaps D is TRBD1 or TRBD2 (6 bases each). Trimming took 0 bases from V and 9 from J, leaving 12 bases between them. The germline V gene has CDR1 SGHDN and CDR2 FVKESK. The CDR3 consists of 14 residues. The CDR3 sequence is CASSQDRGGLEQFF. CDR3 DNA sequence: TGTGCCAGCAGCCAAGATCGAGGGGGGCTTGAGCAGTTCTTC.

This chain uses TRBV11-3 with TRBJ1-2, with D unresolved. The CDR3 runs 13 residues. From germline, CDR1 is SGHNT and CDR2 YENEEA. V dropped 5 bases and J dropped 5 bases, with 12 bases sitting between them. CDR3 region: CASSHGEDYGYTF. CDR3 nucleotide sequence: TGTGCCAGCAGCCACGGGGAGGATTATGGCTACACCTTC.

This clonotype was seen ten or more times. This rearrangement joins TRBV19 to TRBJ2-5; D is possibly TRBD1 (5 bases). This CDR3 contains 13 residues. Germline V gene lookup returns CDR1 LNHDA and CDR2 SQIVND (reference sequence). V dropped 10 bases and J dropped 4 bases, with 16 bases sitting between them. CDR3 amino acids: CATSRQGGETQYF. Written as DNA, the CDR3 is TGTGCCACCTCAAGGCAGGGTGGAGAGACCCAGTACTTC.

The rearrangement links TRBV6-2 or TRBV6-3 to TRBJ1-2, with D hard to call. Trimming left V 7 bases short and J 3 bases short, with 15 bases between. CDR3 length equals 14 residues. The germline CDR1 and CDR2 sequences are MNHEY and SVGEGT. DNA of the CDR3: TGTGCCAGCAACCCGGGCCCAGGCTACTATGGCTACACCTTC. Its translation is CASNPGPGYYGYTF.

The chain uses TRBV6-1 and TRBJ1-5; D possibly corresponds to TRBD1 (5 bases). Looked up from germline, CDR1 is MNHNS and CDR2 is SASEGT. This CDR3 contains 16 residues. V shed 4 bases and J shed 1 base, with 14 bases lying between them. The CDR3 region is CASSAEWGRSNQPQHF. The CDR3 nucleotides are TGTGCCAGCAGTGCCGAGTGGGGGAGAAGCAATCAGCCCCAGCATTTT.

As regards this clonotype: This may come from a read error, since a much larger clone is one base off. The V call is TRBV5-1, the J call TRBJ2-5, with 9 bases identical to TRBD1. The CDR3 loop spans 17 amino acids. The V and J ends lost 1 base and 0 bases, in that order; junction bases with no gene match: 7. The V gene's germline CDR1 is SGHRS and CDR2 YFSETQ. The CDR3 reads CASSLPPRDRDQETQYF. DNA of the CDR3: TGCGCCAGCAGCTTGCCCCCGAGGGACAGGGACCAAGAGACCCAGTACTTC.

The chain links TRBV5-1 to TRBJ2-7; 10 bases match TRBD2. The germline V gene encodes CDR1 SGHRS and CDR2 YFSETQ. The CDR3 spans 14 residues. After removal of 5 bases from V and 2 bases from J, the junction contained 4 bases not matched to a gene. The DNA for the CDR3 is TGCGCCAGCAGTCCTAGCGGGAGACCCTACGAGCAGTACTTC. Its translation is CASSPSGRPYEQYF.

This clonotype was observed at least ten times. The chain is built from TRBV2 and TRBJ2-2; TRBD2 matches at 7 bases. V lost 7 bases and J lost 0; bases outside the gene matches: 8. The length of the CDR3 is 16 residues. Germline V gene sequence: CDR1 SNHLY, CDR2 FYNNEI. The CDR3, as DNA: TGTGCCAGCACTACTGGCGGGGGTACGAACACCGGGGAGCTGTTTTTT. Its translation is CASTTGGGTNTGELFF.

This clonotype was detected ten times or more. The chain joins TRBV16 to TRBJ1-1, with D possibly TRBD1 on 5 matching bases. The CDR3 consists of 11 residues. Germline V gives CDR1 KGHSY, CDR2 FQNENV. V gave up 2 bases and J gave up 11 bases, with 9 bases separating them. The CDR3 sequence: CASSQRGVAFF. For the CDR3, the DNA is TGTGCCAGCAGCCAACGGGGGGTGGCTTTCTTT.

This clonotype has a count of ten or more. The rearrangement uses TRBV9 and TRBJ1-6; TRBD1 agrees at 7 bases. V shed 2 bases and J 8 bases; nucleotides not matched to a gene: 4. Germline CDR1 is SGDLS and CDR2 is YYNGEE. The CDR3 sequence is 14 residues long. The CDR3 reads CASSVRDSDSPLHF. CDR3 bases: TGTGCCAGCAGCGTCCGGGACAGCGATTCACCCCTCCACTTT.

By share of the sample, this clonotype is medium-sized. The V and J genes are TRBV27 and TRBJ1-2; 9 bases are a match to TRBD1. Germline V lookup: CDR1 MNHEY, CDR2 SMNVEV (reference sequence). The CDR3 loop spans 15 amino acids. The V segment lost 5 bases and the J segment 2 bases; nucleotides outside the gene matches: 6. CDR3 bases: TGTGCCAGCAGTCACACAGGGGGCGCAAACTATGGCTACACCTTC. Its translation: CASSHTGGANYGYTF.

In its sample, this clonotype was seen many times. This chain links TRBV6-2 or TRBV6-3 with TRBJ2-5; D might be TRBD1 or TRBD2, each matching 5 bases. CDR3 length equals 20 residues. CDR1 and CDR2 from the germline V gene are MNHEY and SVGEGT. The ends were cut back, 2 bases at V and 2 bases at J, with 27 bases in the middle. CDR3: CASSYRGPRQRKPGQETQYF. CDR3 sequence (DNA): TGTGCCAGCAGTTACAGGGGACCAAGACAGAGAAAACCAGGACAAGAGACCCAGTACTTC.